This T cell receptor beta chain was documented in a study of shared clonotypes between healthy human individuals. Here immunoSEQ multiplex PCR was the method, and the copy in TCRdb shows in-frame clones only, minus some. The repertoire holds some 2.4 million clones, with roughly 93% as singletons. The CDR3 is made up of 16 amino acids. V lost 0 bases, J lost 1 base, and 14 bases lay in between. CDR1 is SGDLS, CDR2 YYNGEE, per germline. This chain joins TRBV9 and TRBJ2-7; perhaps TRBD2 as D (5 bases). Sequenced: naive CD4+ T cells from PBMCs. This sample's subset: CD45RA+ positively selected. The TCR originated in a man between 18 and 29 years old in good health. Some clones in this sample may be carry-over from other donors' samples. CDR3 amino acids: CASSVDAGTSSYEQYF. CDR3 in DNA: TGTGCCAGCAGCGTAGACGCGGGTACGTCTTCCTACGAGCAGTACTTC.